This T cell receptor beta chain was recorded in a study of T cell repertoires in cytomegalovirus infection. TCRdb used MiXCR to reprocess the reads, holding one entry per CDR3 protein. The sample contains 450,000 to 600,000 distinct CDR3 sequences, 11% of which appear only once. The V and J ends lost 4 bases and 10 bases, in that order; junction bases with no gene match: 10. The CDR3 runs 14 residues. The V gene's germline CDR1 is SGHDT and CDR2 YYEEEE. The clonotype comes from a human donor in good health (CMV status not recorded). Some clones in this sample may be carry-over from other donors' samples. V gene TRBV5-6 combines with J gene TRBJ2-2; 7 bases line up with TRBD2. Sequenced material: PBMCs. Written as DNA, the CDR3 is TGTGCCAGCAGCGGGGGGGGGACCCCAGAGGAGCTGTTTTTT. Amino acids: CASSGGGTPEELFF.